The 32 T cell receptor beta chains below were found in one sample sequenced in a study of blood T cell repertoires in COVID-19. TCRdb's table, derived via immunoSEQ multiplex PCR, lists solely in-frame clones and lacks some. The sample shows under 80,000 clones, 70% to 80% of them seen only once. The sample comprised peripheral blood. Receptors were obtained from a man aged 80 or over with active or convalescent COVID-19.

The V call is TRBV19, the J call TRBJ2-5; 9 bases align to TRBD2. The V gene's germline CDR1 is LNHDA and CDR2 SQIVND (reference sequence). The CDR3 sequence is 15 residues long. Trimming at V came to 3 bases and at J to 4 bases, leaving 6 bases not matched to a gene. The CDR3 loop is CASSMGGGAPETQYF. CDR3 sequence (DNA): TGTGCCAGTAGTATGGGCGGGGGGGCCCCAGAGACCCAGTACTTC.

This clone was seen a single time. The gene calls are TRBV7-2 and TRBJ2-3; perhaps TRBD1 as D (5 bases). V lost 6 bases and J lost 5, with 18 bases in between. Germline lookup yields CDR1 SGHTA and CDR2 FQGNSA. The CDR3 runs to 15 residues. The CDR3 DNA reads as TGTGCCAGCAGTTCCCAGGGTGGTATGGGAGATACGCAGTATTTT. Amino acids: CASSSQGGMGDTQYF.

This chain uses TRBV11-2 with TRBJ2-7; 7 nucleotides match TRBD2. V lost 2 bases, J lost 3 bases, and 7 bases stayed unmatched. Germline V lookup: CDR1 SGHAT, CDR2 FQNNGV. The CDR3 totals 15 residues. CDR3 sequence reads: CASSLTASGLYEQYF. The CDR3, as DNA: TGTGCCAGCAGCTTAACGGCTAGCGGACTCTACGAGCAGTACTTC.

The gene calls are TRBV7-9 and TRBJ2-7; 10 positions match TRBD2. CDR3 length: 13 amino acids. Germline assignment: CDR1 SEHNR and CDR2 FQNEAQ (reference sequence). V was pared by 11 bases and J by 4 bases, with 8 bases of the junction left unmatched. The CDR3: CAGGLAGVYEQYF. CDR3 bases: TGTGCCGGGGGGCTAGCGGGAGTTTACGAGCAGTACTTC.

This sequence joins TRBV27 and TRBJ1-4, with 9 nucleotides matching TRBD1. CDR3 length: 14 amino acids. Germline CDR1 reads MNHEY; CDR2 reads SMNVEV (reference sequence). The ends lost 4 bases at V and 6 bases at J; junction bases unmatched: 3. The CDR3 reads CASSSGTGYEKLFF. Written as DNA, the CDR3 is TGTGCCAGCAGTTCCGGGACAGGGTATGAAAAACTGTTTTTT.

This chain connects TRBV2 to TRBJ2-2; 9 bases fit TRBD1. The CDR3 is 15 residues long. Germline V gives CDR1 SNHLY, CDR2 FYNNEI. V lost 6 bases, J lost 1 base, and 3 bases stayed unmatched. CDR3 DNA: TGTGCCAGCAGGCTGGGACAGGGGAACACCGGGGAGCTGTTTTTT. Translating gives CASRLGQGNTGELFF.

The rearrangement uses TRBV10-3 and TRBJ2-7; D may be TRBD2 (5 bases). The CDR3 extends over 13 amino acids. Trimming shortened V by 2 bases and J by 2 bases, and 7 bases separated the two germline ends. CDR1 is ENHRY and CDR2 is SYGVKD in the germline V gene. The CDR3 sequence: CAISEEGPYEQYF. The CDR3 nucleotides are TGTGCCATCAGTGAGGAGGGCCCCTACGAGCAGTACTTC.

CDR3 sequence: CASSSGLRGAGANVLTF. In DNA form, the CDR3 reads TGCGCCAGCAGCTCGGGACTCCGGGGCGCTGGGGCCAACGTCCTGACTTTC. V is TRBV5-1 and J is TRBJ2-6; tentatively, D is TRBD2 (6 bases). V lost 3 bases to trimming and J lost 2 bases, with 15 bases between them. The germline CDR1 and CDR2 sequences are SGHRS and YFSETQ. The CDR3 covers 17 residues.

This chain uses TRBV2 with TRBJ1-1, with D tentatively TRBD1 (5 bases). This CDR3 contains 12 residues. The germline V gene encodes CDR1 SNHLY and CDR2 FYNNEI. Trimming pared 10 bases from V and 1 base from J, leaving 10 bases between. The CDR3 DNA reads TGTGCCACAAGGACAAGGAACACTGAAGCTTTCTTT. Its protein is CATRTRNTEAFF.

V and J are TRBV4-2 and TRBJ2-7; D is ambiguous. V was clipped by 1 base and J by 4 bases, with 8 bases between them. The CDR3 runs 13 residues. Per the germline V gene, CDR1 is LGHNA and CDR2 is YNFKEQ. DNA for the CDR3: TGTGCCAGCAGCCAAGTGCCCGGGTACGAGCAGTACTTC. Protein sequence: CASSQVPGYEQYF.

The CDR3 region is CASSDPGENQPQHF. The DNA of the CDR3 is TGTGCCAGCAGTGACCCTGGGGAGAATCAGCCCCAGCATTTT. The chain uses TRBV6-6 and TRBJ1-5; D gene ambiguous. The CDR3 totals 14 residues. CDR1 and CDR2 (germline): MNHNY, SVGAGI (reference sequence). Trimming shortened V by 5 bases and J by 4 bases, and 12 bases separated the two germline ends.

The chain links TRBV7-7 to TRBJ2-6, with a weak D call TRBD1 (5 bases). This CDR3 contains 14 residues. Germline V gives CDR1 SSHAT, CDR2 FNYEAQ (reference sequence). Trimming took off 1 base at V and 12 bases at J, with 13 bases between the two ends. Here the CDR3 reads CASSLGTGDVVLTF. CDR3 bases: TGTGCCAGCAGCTTAGGAACAGGTGATGTCGTCCTGACTTTC.

A few counts support this clone. The CDR3 loop is CASSPGENTIYF. CDR3 nucleotide sequence: TGTGCCAGCAGCCCCGGGGAAAACACCATATATTTT. This chain links TRBV7-3 with TRBJ1-3; D is undetermined. CDR3 size: 12 residues. Trimming left V 5 bases short and J 6 bases short, with 8 bases between. Germline V lookup: CDR1 SGHTA, CDR2 FQGTGA.

The J gene is TRBJ2-3, the V gene TRBV18; 13 bases fit TRBD2. Per germline, CDR1 KGHSH and CDR2 LQKENI. J lost 5 bases, V lost 6 bases, and 20 bases had no gene match. This CDR3 has 20 amino acids. The CDR3 coding sequence is TGTGCCAGCTCCCGTAGACTAGCGGGGGGCCTCGGCGAAACACGAGATACGCAGTATTTT. It encodes CASSRRLAGGLGETRDTQYF.

The chain couples TRBV5-1 to TRBJ2-5; 7 nucleotides line up with TRBD1. Germline trimming cut 5 bases from V and 2 bases from J; bases unmatched to any gene: 6. Per germline, CDR1 SGHRS and CDR2 YFSETQ. This CDR3 spans 14 amino acids. The CDR3 reads CASSKGQEQETQYF. Written as DNA, the CDR3 is TGCGCCAGCAGTAAAGGACAGGAACAAGAGACCCAGTACTTC.

V gene TRBV6-6 combines with J gene TRBJ1-2; 9 bases are shared with TRBD1. The CDR3 spans 16 residues. The trim removed 2 bases at V and 3 bases at J, leaving 7 bases unmatched. Germline CDR1 and CDR2: MNHNY and SVGAGI (reference sequence). This CDR3 reads CASSYGITGGDYGYTF. CDR3 in DNA: TGTGCCAGCAGTTACGGTATTACAGGGGGCGACTATGGCTACACCTTC.

This sequence joins TRBV5-1 and TRBJ2-1, with unresolved D. The CDR3 sequence is 13 residues long. Deletions cut 6 bases from V and 5 bases from J, with 12 bases between. Germline assignment: CDR1 SGHRS and CDR2 YFSETQ. For the CDR3, the DNA is TGCGCCAGCACTCGAAATCGGGACAATGAGCAGTTCTTC. Translation: CASTRNRDNEQFF.

J is TRBJ2-1 and V is TRBV10-1; the D is unclear. This CDR3 has 13 amino acids. Trimming took off 11 bases at V and 6 bases at J, with 17 bases between the two ends. Germline V gene sequence: CDR1 WNHNN, CDR2 SYGVQD (reference sequence). DNA of the CDR3: TGCGCCGGTCGTAGCTCGCGGCTCAATGAGCAGTTCTTC. This translates into CAGRSSRLNEQFF.

V is TRBV2 and J is TRBJ2-1; possible D gene TRBD2, 6 bases. The CDR3 spans 12 residues. V lost 1 base and J lost 13, with 11 bases in between. CDR1 and CDR2 from the germline V gene are SNHLY and FYNNEI. This chain's CDR3 is CASSEGTLAQFF. CDR3 bases: TGTGCCAGCAGTGAAGGAACACTAGCTCAGTTCTTC.

The chain employs TRBV28 and TRBJ1-1; D is ambiguous. This CDR3 contains 14 residues. Trimming took off 6 bases at V and 1 base at J, with 12 bases between the two ends. Per the germline V gene, CDR1 is MDHEN and CDR2 is SYDVKM. CDR3 amino acids: CASSPPGKNTEAFF. CDR3 nucleotides: TGTGCCAGCAGCCCTCCCGGGAAGAACACTGAAGCTTTCTTT. The full variable domain, completed using reference TRBV28 and TRBJ1-1, is DVKVTQSSRYLVKRTGEKVFLECVQDMDHENMFWYRQDPGLGLRLIYFSYDVKMKEKGDIPEGYSVSREKKERFSLILESASTNQTSMYLCASSPPGKNTEAFFGQGTRLTVV.

Only a few counts were recorded for this clone. This chain links TRBV6-2 or TRBV6-3 with TRBJ2-7, with a tentative D call TRBD1 (6 bases). V lost 5 bases and J 2 bases, leaving 19 bases between the germline ends. This CDR3 has 16 amino acids. Germline V lookup: CDR1 MNHEY, CDR2 SVGEGT. The CDR3 sequence is CASSTPRRGGTYEQYF. The CDR3 region has the DNA TGTGCCAGCAGTACGCCCCGCAGGGGTGGGACCTACGAGCAGTACTTC.

The rearrangement joins TRBV21-1 to TRBJ2-7; the DNA was not used to check the table's D call, TRBD2. TRBV21-1 is noted as a pseudogene. The CDR3 is made up of 12 amino acids. The CDR3 DNA sequence: TGTGCCAGCAGCATCCCCGAGGGCGAGCAGTACTTC. The encoded protein is CASSIPEGEQYF.

This clone was recorded a few times. V gene TRBV21-1 combines with J gene TRBJ2-7; no check of the table's D call, TRBD2, against the DNA was made. TRBV21-1 is recorded as a pseudogene. This CDR3 has 11 residues. CDR3 protein: CASSEGYEQYF. CDR3 in DNA: TGTGCCAGCAGTGAGGGATACGAGCAGTACTTC.

The chain carries TRBV11-2 and TRBJ1-2; the D is unclear. Trimming stripped 5 bases from V and 2 bases from J, with 15 bases between. From germline, CDR1 is SGHAT and CDR2 FQNNGV. The CDR3 runs to 15 residues. The CDR3 region has the DNA TGTGCCAGCAGCCCCCTCATAGGAGGAAACTATGGCTACACCTTC. Amino acid sequence: CASSPLIGGNYGYTF.

The rearrangement uses TRBV5-6 and TRBJ1-2; 7 positions agree with TRBD1. With 0 bases clipped from V and 2 bases from J, the junction kept 4 bases outside the gene matches. The CDR3 length is 15 residues. The V gene's germline CDR1 is SGHDT and CDR2 YYEEEE. This CDR3 reads CASSLEGQANYGYTF. The CDR3, as DNA: TGTGCCAGCAGCTTGGAAGGACAGGCCAACTATGGCTACACCTTC.

The gene calls are TRBV28 and TRBJ1-1; 8 bases line up with TRBD1. Germline V gene data show CDR1 as MDHEN and CDR2 as SYDVKM. There are 14 residues in the CDR3. J was trimmed by 2 bases and V by 7 bases; bases with no gene match: 6. CDR3 coding DNA: TGTGCCAGCACTCGTACAGGGGGTAACACTGAAGCTTTCTTT. Its protein is CASTRTGGNTEAFF.

V and J are TRBV4-3 and TRBJ1-3; 8 bases map to TRBD1. With 1 base clipped from V and 4 bases from J, the junction kept 9 bases outside the gene matches. The germline V gene encodes CDR1 LGHNA and CDR2 YSLEER. This CDR3 has 17 amino acids. Here the CDR3 reads CASSQALRQGLGNTIYF. In nucleotides, the CDR3 is TGCGCCAGCAGCCAAGCCCTCCGACAGGGGTTAGGAAACACCATATATTTT.

The rearrangement uses TRBV3-1 (or the pseudogene TRBV3-2) and TRBJ2-1, with TRBD2 matching over 16 bases. The V segment lost 3 bases and the J segment 9 bases; nucleotides outside the gene matches: 11. The CDR3 runs 18 residues. CDR1 is LGHDT, CDR2 YNNKEL, per germline (reference sequence). The CDR3 protein is CASSHLGTSGGAGREQFF. The CDR3 DNA sequence: TGTGCCAGCAGCCACCTCGGGACTAGCGGGGGGGCCGGTCGTGAGCAGTTCTTC.

This chain joins TRBV4-1 and TRBJ2-1; 10 bases map to TRBD1. Trimming at V came to 4 bases and at J to 6 bases, leaving 6 bases not matched to a gene. Germline CDR1 MGHRA, CDR2 YSYEKL. The CDR3 consists of 15 residues. The CDR3 coding sequence is TGCGCCAGCAGCCCTCGACAGGGGGCGGGCAATGAGCAGTTCTTC. This translates into CASSPRQGAGNEQFF.

The chain employs TRBV7-2 and TRBJ1-2; 7 nucleotides agree with TRBD1. This CDR3 contains 13 residues. Losses at the gene ends were 3 bases for V and 4 bases for J; bases not matched to a gene: 2. CDR1 SGHTA and CDR2 FQGNSA come from the germline V gene. The CDR3 is CASSFTGAYGYTF. For the CDR3, the DNA is TGTGCCAGCAGCTTCACAGGGGCCTATGGCTACACCTTC.

V is TRBV10-2 and J is TRBJ1-6, with TRBD1 matching 7 bases. V dropped 5 bases and J dropped 5; count of bases not matched to a gene: 6. Germline V gene lookup returns CDR1 WSHSY and CDR2 SAAADI. This CDR3 has 15 amino acids. CDR3 protein: CASSPQGPNNSPLHF. CDR3 bases: TGCGCCAGCAGTCCACAGGGGCCCAATAATTCACCCCTCCACTTT.

This chain links TRBV9 with TRBJ1-6; the match to TRBD1 covers 9 bases. This CDR3 is 14 amino acids long. The trim removed 5 bases at V and 7 bases at J, leaving 4 bases unmatched. Germline V CDR1 and CDR2: SGDLS, YYNGEE. The CDR3 spells CASRTGQGNSPLHF. CDR3 in DNA: TGTGCCAGCAGAACCGGACAGGGGAATTCACCCCTCCACTTT.